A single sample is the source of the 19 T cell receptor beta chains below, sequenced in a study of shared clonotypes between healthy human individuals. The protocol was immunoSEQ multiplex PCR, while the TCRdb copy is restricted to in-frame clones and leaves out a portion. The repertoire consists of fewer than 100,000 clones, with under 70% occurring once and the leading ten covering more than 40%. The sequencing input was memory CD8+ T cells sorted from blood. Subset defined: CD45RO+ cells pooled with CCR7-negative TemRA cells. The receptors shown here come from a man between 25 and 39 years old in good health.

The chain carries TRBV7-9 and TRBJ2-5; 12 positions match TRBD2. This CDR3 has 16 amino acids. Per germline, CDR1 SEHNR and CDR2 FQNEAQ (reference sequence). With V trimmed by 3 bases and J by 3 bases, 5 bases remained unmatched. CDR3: CASSFTGLAGEETQYF. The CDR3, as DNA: TGTGCCAGCAGCTTTACGGGACTAGCGGGCGAAGAGACCCAGTACTTC.

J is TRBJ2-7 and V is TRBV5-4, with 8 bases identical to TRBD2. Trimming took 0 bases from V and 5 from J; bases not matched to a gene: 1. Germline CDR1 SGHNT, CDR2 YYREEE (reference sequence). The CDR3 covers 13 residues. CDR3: CASSLAGGHEQYF. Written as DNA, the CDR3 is TGTGCCAGCAGCTTGGCGGGAGGGCACGAGCAGTACTTC. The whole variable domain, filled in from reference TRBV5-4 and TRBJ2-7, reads ETGVTQSPTHLIKTRGQQVTLRCSSQSGHNTVSWYQQALGQGPQFIFQYYREEENGRGNFPPRFSGLQFPNYSSELNVNALELDDSALYLCASSLAGGHEQYFGPGTRLTVT.

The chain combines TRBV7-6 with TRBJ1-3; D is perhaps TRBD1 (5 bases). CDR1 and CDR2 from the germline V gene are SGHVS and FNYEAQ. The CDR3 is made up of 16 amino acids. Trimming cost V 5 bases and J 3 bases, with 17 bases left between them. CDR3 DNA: TGTGCCAGCAGCCCTCTGACCGGGACCTTTGGAAACACCATATATTTT. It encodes CASSPLTGTFGNTIYF.

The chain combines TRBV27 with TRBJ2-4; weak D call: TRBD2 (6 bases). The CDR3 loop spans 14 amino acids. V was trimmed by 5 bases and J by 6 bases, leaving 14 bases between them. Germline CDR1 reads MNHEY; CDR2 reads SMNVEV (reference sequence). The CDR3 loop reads CASSPPRGINIQYF. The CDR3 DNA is TGTGCCAGCAGTCCCCCCCGGGGGATAAACATTCAGTACTTC.

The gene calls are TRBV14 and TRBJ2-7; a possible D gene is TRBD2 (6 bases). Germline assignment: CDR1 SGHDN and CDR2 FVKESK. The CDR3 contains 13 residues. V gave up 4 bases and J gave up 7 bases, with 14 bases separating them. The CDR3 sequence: CASSLPSAGEQYF. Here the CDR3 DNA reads TGTGCCAGCAGCCTCCCCAGCGCGGGAGAGCAGTACTTC.

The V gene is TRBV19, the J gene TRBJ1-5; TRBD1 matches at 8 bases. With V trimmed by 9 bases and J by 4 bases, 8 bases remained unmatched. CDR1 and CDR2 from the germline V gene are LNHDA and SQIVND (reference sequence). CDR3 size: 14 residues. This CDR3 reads CARGTGRTNQPQHF. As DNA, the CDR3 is TGTGCCAGGGGGACAGGACGGACAAATCAGCCCCAGCATTTT.

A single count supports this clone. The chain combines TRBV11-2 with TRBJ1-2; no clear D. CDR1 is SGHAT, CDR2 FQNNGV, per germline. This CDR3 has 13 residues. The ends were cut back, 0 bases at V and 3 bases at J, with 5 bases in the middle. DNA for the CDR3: TGTGCCAGCAGCTTAGACAATTACTATGGCTACACCTTC. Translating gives CASSLDNYYGYTF. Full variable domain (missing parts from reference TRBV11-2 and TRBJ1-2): EAGVAQSPRYKIIEKRQSVAFWCNPISGHATLYWYQQILGQGPKLLIQFQNNGVVDDSQLPKDRFSAERLKGVDSTLKIQPAKLEDSAVYLCASSLDNYYGYTFGSGTRLTVV.

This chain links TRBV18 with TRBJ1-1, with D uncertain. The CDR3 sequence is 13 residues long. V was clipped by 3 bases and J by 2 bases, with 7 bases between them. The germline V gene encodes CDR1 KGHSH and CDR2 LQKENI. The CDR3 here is CASSPGSNTEAFF. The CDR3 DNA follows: TGTGCCAGCTCACCGGGTTCTAACACTGAAGCTTTCTTT.

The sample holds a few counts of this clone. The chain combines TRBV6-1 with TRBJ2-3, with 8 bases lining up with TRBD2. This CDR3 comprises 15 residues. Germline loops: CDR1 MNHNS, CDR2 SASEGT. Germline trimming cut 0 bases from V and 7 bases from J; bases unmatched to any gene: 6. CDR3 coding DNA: TGTGCCAGCAGTGAAGCAACTAGCGGTTACCATACGCAGTATTTT. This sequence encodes CASSEATSGYHTQYF.

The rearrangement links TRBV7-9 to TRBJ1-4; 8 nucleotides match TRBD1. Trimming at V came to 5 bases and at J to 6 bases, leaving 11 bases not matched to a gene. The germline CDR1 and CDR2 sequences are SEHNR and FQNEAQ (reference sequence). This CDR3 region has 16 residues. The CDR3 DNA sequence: TGTGCCAGCAGCCACCTACCTGGACAGGGTGATGAAAAACTGTTTTTT. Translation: CASSHLPGQGDEKLFF.

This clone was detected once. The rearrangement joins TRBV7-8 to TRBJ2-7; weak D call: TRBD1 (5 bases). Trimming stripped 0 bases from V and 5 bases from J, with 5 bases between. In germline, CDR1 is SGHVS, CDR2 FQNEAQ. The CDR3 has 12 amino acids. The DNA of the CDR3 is TGTGCCAGCAGCTTAGCGGACAACGAGCAGTACTTC. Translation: CASSLADNEQYF.

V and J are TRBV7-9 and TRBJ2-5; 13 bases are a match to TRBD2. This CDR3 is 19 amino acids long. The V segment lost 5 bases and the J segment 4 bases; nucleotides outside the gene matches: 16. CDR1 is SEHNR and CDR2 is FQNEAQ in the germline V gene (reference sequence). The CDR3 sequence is CASSPQLAGGPKGIETQYF. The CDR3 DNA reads TGTGCCAGCAGCCCCCAACTAGCGGGAGGGCCAAAGGGCATAGAGACCCAGTACTTC.

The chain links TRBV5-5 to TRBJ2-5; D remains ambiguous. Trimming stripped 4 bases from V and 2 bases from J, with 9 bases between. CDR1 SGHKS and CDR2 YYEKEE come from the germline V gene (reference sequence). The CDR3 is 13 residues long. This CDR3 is CASSIRGQETQYF. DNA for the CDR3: TGTGCCAGCAGCATCCGTGGTCAAGAGACCCAGTACTTC.

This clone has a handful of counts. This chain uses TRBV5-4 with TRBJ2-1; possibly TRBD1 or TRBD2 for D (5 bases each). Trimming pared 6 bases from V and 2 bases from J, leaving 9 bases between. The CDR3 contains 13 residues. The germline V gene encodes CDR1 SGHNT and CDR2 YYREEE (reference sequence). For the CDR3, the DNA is TGTGCCAGCACCGGGACCGCCTACAATGAGCAGTTCTTC. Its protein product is CASTGTAYNEQFF.

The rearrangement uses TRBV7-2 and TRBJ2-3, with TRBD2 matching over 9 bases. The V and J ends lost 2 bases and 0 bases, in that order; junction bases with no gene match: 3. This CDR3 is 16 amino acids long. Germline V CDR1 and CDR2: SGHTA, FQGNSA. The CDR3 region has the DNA TGTGCCAGCAGCTTATTAGCGGGGGCGAGCACAGATACGCAGTATTTT. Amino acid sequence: CASSLLAGASTDTQYF.

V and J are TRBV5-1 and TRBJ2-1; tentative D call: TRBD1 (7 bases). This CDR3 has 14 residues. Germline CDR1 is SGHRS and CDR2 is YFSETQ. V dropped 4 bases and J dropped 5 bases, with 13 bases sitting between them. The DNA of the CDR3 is TGCGCCAGCAGCCAGGGGGGCCGAAACAATGAGCAGTTCTTC. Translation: CASSQGGRNNEQFF.

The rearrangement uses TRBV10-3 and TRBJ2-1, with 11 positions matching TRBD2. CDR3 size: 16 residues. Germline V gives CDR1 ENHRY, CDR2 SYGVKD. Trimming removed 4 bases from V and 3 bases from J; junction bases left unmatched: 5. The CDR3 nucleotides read TGTGCCATCAGTGGTCACGGGACTAGCGGCTACAATGAGCAGTTCTTC. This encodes CAISGHGTSGYNEQFF.

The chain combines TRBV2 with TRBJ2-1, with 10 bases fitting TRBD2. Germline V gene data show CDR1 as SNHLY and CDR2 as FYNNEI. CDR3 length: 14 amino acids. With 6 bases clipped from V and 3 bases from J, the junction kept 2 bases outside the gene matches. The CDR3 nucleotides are TGTGCCAGCAGGCTAGCGGGAGTCTACAATGAGCAGTTCTTC. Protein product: CASRLAGVYNEQFF. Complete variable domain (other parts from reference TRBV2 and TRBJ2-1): EPEVTQTPSHQVTQMGQEVILRCVPISNHLYFYWYRQILGQKVEFLVSFYNNEISEKSEIFDDQFSVERPDGSNFTLKIRSTKLEDSAMYFCASRLAGVYNEQFFGPGTRLTVL.

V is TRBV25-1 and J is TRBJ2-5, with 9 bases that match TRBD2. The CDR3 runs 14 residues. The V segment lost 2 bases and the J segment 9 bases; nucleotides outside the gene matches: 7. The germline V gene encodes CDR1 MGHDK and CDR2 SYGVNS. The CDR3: CASSETSGRNAQYF. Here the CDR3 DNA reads TGTGCCAGCAGTGAAACAAGCGGGAGGAACGCCCAGTACTTC. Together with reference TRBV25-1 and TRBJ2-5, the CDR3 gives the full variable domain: EADIYQTPRYLVIGTGKKITLECSQTMGHDKMYWYQQDPGMELHLIHYSYGVNSTEKGDLSSESTVSRIRTEHFPLTLESARPSHTSQYLCASSETSGRNAQYFGPGTRLLVL.